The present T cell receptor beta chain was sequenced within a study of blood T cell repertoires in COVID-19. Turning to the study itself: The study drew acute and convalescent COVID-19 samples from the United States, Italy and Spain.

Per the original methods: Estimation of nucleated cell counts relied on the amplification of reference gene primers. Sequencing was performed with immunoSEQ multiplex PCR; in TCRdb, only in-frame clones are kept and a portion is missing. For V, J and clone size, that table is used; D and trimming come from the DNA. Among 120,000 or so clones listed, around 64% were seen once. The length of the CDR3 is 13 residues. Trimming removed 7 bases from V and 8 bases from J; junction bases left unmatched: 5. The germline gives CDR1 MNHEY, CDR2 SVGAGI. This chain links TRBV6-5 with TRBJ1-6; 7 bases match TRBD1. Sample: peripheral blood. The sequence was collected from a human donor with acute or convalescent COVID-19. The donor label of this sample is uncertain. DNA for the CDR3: TGTGCCAGCAATCGGCAGGGGGATTCACCCCTCCACTTT. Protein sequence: CASNRQGDSPLHF.